The 4 T cell receptor beta chains reported below all come from one sample, sequenced in a study of blood T cell repertoires in COVID-19. Sequencing was performed with immunoSEQ multiplex PCR; in TCRdb, only in-frame clones are kept and a portion is missing. Of 110,000 to 150,000 clones listed, around 87% were seen once; the top ten hold 3%. The specimen sequenced was peripheral blood. The source of these receptors is a woman in her fifties or sixties with active COVID-19.

The chain uses TRBV7-9 and TRBJ1-5; perhaps TRBD1 as D (6 bases). CDR1 and CDR2 (germline): SEHNR, FQNEAQ (reference sequence). The length of the CDR3 is 15 residues. V gave up 2 bases and J gave up 6 bases, with 14 bases separating them. The CDR3 is CASSLSRQEGQPQHF. The CDR3 DNA is TGTGCCAGCAGCTTATCTCGACAGGAAGGTCAGCCCCAGCATTTT.

The chain combines TRBV7-6 with TRBJ1-5, with D unresolved. The CDR3 consists of 14 residues. The V and J ends lost 6 bases and 2 bases respectively, with 11 bases between them. Germline assignment: CDR1 SGHVS and CDR2 FNYEAQ. The CDR3 protein is CASSLGGGNQPQHF. CDR3 in DNA: TGTGCCAGCAGTCTGGGAGGAGGCAATCAGCCCCAGCATTTT.

The chain combines TRBV3-1 (or the pseudogene TRBV3-2) with TRBJ2-7; TRBD2 is a possible D gene (5 bases). V was shortened by 2 bases and J by 2 bases, with 10 bases between the two germline ends. CDR3 length: 14 residues. Germline lookup yields CDR1 LGHDT and CDR2 YNNKEL (reference sequence). Here the CDR3 DNA reads TGTGCCAGCAGCCAACCCGGGAAAGCCTACGAGCAGTACTTC. This codes for CASSQPGKAYEQYF.

This clone was counted a single time. This chain joins TRBV7-9 and TRBJ2-5, with 9 bases that match TRBD1. CDR3 length equals 15 residues. V lost 4 bases and J lost 2; bases outside the gene matches: 5. In germline, CDR1 is SEHNR, CDR2 FQNEAQ (reference sequence). CDR3 in amino acids: CASSSGQGLQETQYF. The CDR3, as DNA: TGTGCCAGCAGCTCGGGACAGGGACTTCAAGAGACCCAGTACTTC.